The rows below give T cell receptor beta chains drawn from one sample of a study of cytomegalovirus exposure and HLA in healthy donors. The assay was immunoSEQ multiplex PCR, and TCRdb's table has in-frame clones only and misses some. The repertoire consists of 210,000 or so clones, with about 86% occurring once and the leading ten covering around 3%. Sequencing input: PBMCs. Receptor source: a woman younger than 30 in good health and CMV-seronegative. Both conserved end residues are part of each CDR3. A D gene is named only where the DNA matches it firmly. Size tells how often a clone was seen (once, few, many) or the class of an expanded clone, and some rows leave it out.

cdr3_length clone_size d_call j_call v_call cdr3_aa cdr3_nt
15 once - TRBJ2-5 TRBV11-2 CASSNGWPGEETQYF TGTGCCAGCAGCAACGGGTGGCCTGGGGAGGAGACCCAGTACTTC
11 - - TRBJ2-1 TRBV20-1 CSALYYNEQFF TGCAGTGCTCTTTACTACAATGAGCAGTTCTTC
14 - - TRBJ2-5 TRBV6-1 CASSPLRTKGTQYF TGTGCCAGCTCCCCCCTTAGGACAAAGGGGACCCAGTACTTC
15 - - TRBJ2-2 TRBV9 CASSVVAGPTGELFF TGTGCCAGCAGCGTAGTGGCGGGACCAACCGGGGAGCTGTTTTTT
14 - TRBD1 TRBJ2-2 TRBV2 CASARQGGTGELFF TGTGCCAGCGCACGACAGGGGGGTACCGGGGAGCTGTTTTTT
13 - TRBD1 TRBJ1-1 TRBV19 CASSWGTGREAFF TGTGCCAGTAGCTGGGGGACAGGGCGGGAAGCTTTCTTT
16 - - TRBJ1-4 TRBV7-9 CASSLARGGVNEKLFF TGTGCCAGCAGCTTAGCTAGGGGAGGTGTAAATGAAAAACTGTTTTTT
14 - TRBD1 TRBJ1-5 TRBV6-5 CASSDRGYNQPQHF TGTGCCAGCAGTGACAGGGGCTACAATCAGCCCCAGCATTTT
14 - TRBD1 TRBJ2-2 TRBV2 CASGTGDYTGELFF TGTGCCAGCGGGACAGGAGATTACACCGGGGAGCTGTTTTTT
14 - - TRBJ1-1 TRBV19 CASSIARGNTEAFF TGTGCCAGTAGTATTGCTAGGGGCAACACTGAAGCTTTCTTT
15 - - TRBJ1-5 TRBV5-6 CASSLYSRGSQPQHF TGTGCCAGCAGCTTGTATTCTCGGGGAAGTCAGCCCCAGCATTTT
15 - - TRBJ2-1 TRBV27 CASSFRTTSYNEQFF TGTGCCAGCAGTTTCAGGACTACCTCCTACAATGAGCAGTTCTTC
14 - TRBD1 TRBJ2-7 TRBV5-1 CASSSGTGLSEQYF TGCGCCAGCAGCTCCGGGACAGGGCTTTCCGAGCAGTACTTC
13 once - TRBJ1-5 TRBV7-9 CASSLGPWQPQHF TGTGCCAGCAGCTTAGGGCCCTGGCAGCCCCAGCATTTT
14 - TRBD2 TRBJ2-7 TRBV9 CASSVSSGRGEQYF TGTGCCAGCAGCGTATCCAGCGGGAGAGGCGAGCAGTACTTC
15 - - TRBJ2-6 TRBV6-1 CASSDWSSGANVLTF TGTGCCAGCAGTGATTGGAGCTCTGGGGCCAACGTCCTGACTTTC
14 - TRBD1 TRBJ2-3 TRBV10-3 CAISLDRVTDTQYF TGTGCCATCAGCCTGGACAGGGTGACAGATACGCAGTATTTT
15 - - TRBJ1-2 TRBV5-6 CASREMTRDHYGYTF TGTGCCAGCAGAGAAATGACCAGGGATCACTATGGCTACACCTTC
16 - TRBD1 TRBJ2-3 TRBV7-9 CASSGRQGWGTDTQYF TGTGCCAGCAGCGGCCGACAGGGCTGGGGCACAGATACGCAGTATTTT
14 - TRBD1 TRBJ1-2 TRBV30 CAWKRDRPYYGYTF TGTGCCTGGAAGAGGGACAGGCCTTACTATGGCTACACCTTC
15 - TRBD2 TRBJ2-7 TRBV27 CASSQGTSGAYEQYF TGTGCCAGCAGTCAAGGGACTAGCGGGGCCTACGAGCAGTACTTC
13 - - TRBJ2-3 TRBV13 CASSPIETDTQYF TGTGCCAGCAGCCCCATAGAGACAGATACGCAGTATTTT
15 - - TRBJ2-2 TRBV5-4 CASSLRDTSTGELFF TGTGCCAGCAGCCTCCGGGACACTTCCACCGGGGAGCTGTTTTTT
14 - TRBD2 TRBJ2-5 TRBV5-4 CASSFEREEETQYF TGTGCCAGCAGCTTTGAGCGGGAGGAAGAGACCCAGTACTTC
12 - TRBD2 TRBJ2-7 TRBV7-9 CASRAGGGEQYF TGTGCCAGCAGGGCGGGAGGAGGCGAGCAGTACTTC
14 - - TRBJ2-7 TRBV2 CASRAGTGDYEQYF TGTGCCAGCAGAGCCGGGACGGGGGACTACGAGCAGTACTTC
11 few TRBD1 TRBJ2-3 TRBV29-1 CSALQGDTQYF TGCAGCGCCCTACAGGGGGATACGCAGTATTTT
11 - - TRBJ2-7 TRBV2 CASSDSYEQYF TGTGCCAGCAGTGACAGTTACGAGCAGTACTTC
15 - - TRBJ2-6 TRBV5-1 CASSRTGSGANVLTF TGCGCCAGCAGCCGTACAGGGTCTGGGGCCAACGTCCTGACTTTC
18 - - TRBJ1-3 TRBV4-3 CASSQEETPGSFGNTIYF TGCGCCAGCAGCCAAGAAGAAACACCGGGGAGCTTTGGAAACACCATATATTTT
15 - TRBD1 TRBJ2-1 TRBV27 CASSSRDRVYNEQFF TGTGCCAGCAGTAGTCGGGACAGGGTCTACAATGAGCAGTTCTTC
14 - - TRBJ1-2 TRBV7-2 CASSRQTYSYGYTF TGTGCCAGCAGCCGACAGACATACTCATATGGCTACACCTTC
16 - TRBD1 TRBJ1-4 TRBV28 CASSFSPGQGDEKLFF TGTGCCAGCAGTTTCTCGCCGGGACAGGGGGATGAAAAACTGTTTTTT
18 - TRBD2 TRBJ2-5 TRBV19 CASSMYRTSGRAQQTQYF TGTGCCAGTAGTATGTATCGTACTAGCGGGAGGGCTCAGCAGACCCAGTACTTC
13 - - TRBJ1-4 TRBV4-1 CASSLILREKLFF TGCGCCAGCAGCCTCATCTTACGGGAAAAACTGTTTTTT
15 - - TRBJ2-2 TRBV5-1 CASSPNRGGTGELFF TGCGCCAGCAGCCCAAACAGGGGGGGCACCGGGGAGCTGTTTTTT
15 few TRBD1 TRBJ2-7 TRBV4-2 CASSQEETGSYEQYF TGTGCCAGCAGCCAAGAGGAGACAGGGTCCTACGAGCAGTACTTC
17 - TRBD1 TRBJ1-2 TRBV27 CASSPAGTGVVWRGYTF TGTGCCAGCAGTCCCGCCGGGACAGGAGTTGTATGGCGTGGCTACACCTTC
14 - TRBD2 TRBJ2-7 TRBV28 CASRPLAGVREQYF TGTGCCAGCAGACCACTAGCGGGAGTTCGGGAGCAGTACTTC
16 - - TRBJ2-2 TRBV2 CASREGRSSNTGELFF TGTGCCAGCAGGGAGGGAAGGTCCTCGAACACCGGGGAGCTGTTTTTT
16 - TRBD2 TRBJ2-3 TRBV6-1 CASSETSGSSTDTQYF TGTGCCAGCAGTGAAACTAGCGGATCTAGCACAGATACGCAGTATTTT
15 - TRBD1 TRBJ2-1 TRBV5-6 CASSLVQGLNNEQFF TGTGCCAGCAGCTTGGTACAGGGGCTGAACAATGAGCAGTTCTTC
14 - - TRBJ1-5 TRBV19 CASSMVYSNQPQHF TGTGCCAGTAGTATGGTCTATAGCAATCAGCCCCAGCATTTT
11 - TRBD2 TRBJ2-7 TRBV20-1 CSAGTSYEQYF TGCAGTGCTGGGACTAGTTACGAGCAGTACTTC
17 many - TRBJ2-2 TRBV30 CAWSVPPRECNTGELFF TGTGCCTGGAGTGTACCCCCCCGGGAGTGCAACACCGGGGAGCTGTTTTTT
13 - TRBD1 TRBJ2-7 TRBV28 CASSSGQGYEQYF TGTGCCAGCAGTTCGGGACAGGGTTACGAGCAGTACTTC